This T cell receptor beta chain originates from a study of blood T cell repertoires in COVID-19. Looking at the study overall: The study drew acute and convalescent COVID-19 samples from the United States, Italy and Spain. T cells, B-cell-depleted T cells, or PBMCs supplied cDNA or gDNA.

In the source study's methods: Estimated nucleated cell counts came from reference gene primer amplification. Some clones are missing from TCRdb's copy, which holds only in-frame ones; the method was immunoSEQ multiplex PCR. That table furnishes V, J and clone size, whereas the DNA furnished D and trimming. This sample carries roughly 160,000 clones, about 87% of them seen once, and the ten largest clones take about 0.6%. Patients from Seattle were sampled longitudinally, starting during active infection. V gave up 5 bases and J gave up 5 bases; unmatched junction bases: 5. Germline loops: CDR1 SGHTA, CDR2 FQGNSA. CDR3 length: 15 amino acids. This clone has more than one count but fewer than ten.

Input material: peripheral blood. The receptor comes from a man aged 55 to 70 with COVID-19, enrolled during active disease. The chain joins TRBV7-2 to TRBJ2-2, with TRBD2 matching 10 bases. Here the CDR3 reads CASSPRTSGTGELFF. The CDR3 DNA follows: TGTGCCAGCAGCCCTAGGACTAGCGGTACCGGGGAGCTGTTTTTT.